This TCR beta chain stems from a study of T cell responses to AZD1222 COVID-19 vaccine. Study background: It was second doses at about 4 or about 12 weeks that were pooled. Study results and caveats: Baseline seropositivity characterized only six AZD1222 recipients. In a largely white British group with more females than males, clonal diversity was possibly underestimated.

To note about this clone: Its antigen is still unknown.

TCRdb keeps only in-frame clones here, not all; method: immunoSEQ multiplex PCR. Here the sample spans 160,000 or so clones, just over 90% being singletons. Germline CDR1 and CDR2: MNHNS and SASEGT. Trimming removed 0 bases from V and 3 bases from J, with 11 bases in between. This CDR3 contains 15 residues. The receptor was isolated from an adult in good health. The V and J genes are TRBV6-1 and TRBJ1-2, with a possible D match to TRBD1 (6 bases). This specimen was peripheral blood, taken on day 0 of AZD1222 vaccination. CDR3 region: CASSEAQGLDYGYTF. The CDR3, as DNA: TGTGCCAGCAGTGAAGCCCAGGGGCTAGACTATGGCTACACCTTC.